This T cell receptor (beta chain) was observed in a study of patients and donors after allogeneic stem cell transplantation (dated by TCRdb to about 2020). In its sample, this clonotype was seen a few times. Its antigen remains undetermined. Qualities for individual bases were not recorded, and no much larger clone is one base off. To prepare the library, RT-PCR was applied. Sequencing was performed on a NextSeq 550. Starting from the raw public reads, TCRdb applied fastp trimming at Q25, assembled clones with MiXCR and retained in-frame beta chains. Rows are unified per CDR3 protein, each entry keeping the most common DNA and genes. Within this sample are around 170,000 distinct CDR3 sequences, with about 24% of them counted one time only. About 24% of the sample belongs to the ten largest clones. The trim is 3 bases for V and 2 bases for J, with a gap of 7 bases between the germline ends. The germline V gene encodes CDR1 LGHDT and CDR2 YNNKEL (reference sequence). From the cysteine through the phenylalanine, the CDR3 covers 13 amino acids. Only CDR3 DNA remains: 39 bases, in frame from the first base.

Rearrangement joined TRBV3-1 to TRBJ2-5, with no confident D gene call. The receptor was isolated from a human donor who was either an allogeneic HSCT recipient or a stem cell or donor lymphocyte infusion donor (not recorded which). It is not recorded whose cells these are; they may come from a transplant donor. Specimen: blood, either unsorted or a sorted T cell fraction (not recorded which). The DNA sequence is TGTGCCAGCAGCCAGGTTTTTCAAGAGACCCAGTACTTC. Its coded protein is CASSQVFQETQYF.